The 14 T cell receptor beta chains below come from one sample, sequenced in a study of CD8 T cells in Susac syndrome. It was with random hexamers that roughly 0.45 to 1 ug RNA was reverse transcribed. TCRdb analysed the immunoSEQ multiplex PCR reads with MiXCR anew, one entry per CDR3 protein. Of 200,000 or so distinct CDR3 sequences in the sample, 90% to 96% are singletons; the top ten hold around 0.093%. The specimen was CD4+ T cells from PBMCs. The source of these receptors is a human donor with multiple sclerosis.

The rearrangement joins TRBV13 to TRBJ1-1; 8 bases fit TRBD1. Germline CDR1 and CDR2: PRHDT and FYEKMQ (reference sequence). This CDR3 contains 15 residues. The ends lost 5 bases at V and 1 base at J; junction bases unmatched: 6. The CDR3 bases are TGTGCCAGCAGCGTAAGACAGGGGTCGAACACTGAAGCTTTCTTT. Translating it yields CASSVRQGSNTEAFF.

The count of this clonotype is one. V is TRBV30 and J is TRBJ1-1, with D unresolved. This CDR3 is 13 amino acids long. CDR1 is GTSNPN, CDR2 SVGIG, per germline (reference sequence). V shed 4 bases and J shed 0 bases, with 9 bases lying between them. CDR3 sequence: CAWIGLMNTEAFF. The DNA for the CDR3 is TGTGCCTGGATTGGTTTAATGAACACTGAAGCTTTCTTT.

The chain recombines TRBV28 with TRBJ2-5; 7 bases are shared with TRBD1. The V segment lost 3 bases and the J segment 2 bases; nucleotides outside the gene matches: 15. The CDR3 is 18 amino acids. Germline V gene lookup returns CDR1 MDHEN and CDR2 SYDVKM. DNA for the CDR3: TGTGCCAGCAGTTTGGTCTCGACCTTGAGGACAGGTCAAGAGACCCAGTACTTC. The encoded protein is CASSLVSTLRTGQETQYF.

This clonotype was seen just once. The chain is built from TRBV13 and TRBJ1-1, with TRBD1 matching over 9 bases. Germline CDR1 PRHDT, CDR2 FYEKMQ (reference sequence). V lost 0 bases and J lost 6; bases outside the gene matches: 8. The CDR3 is made up of 16 amino acids. This CDR3 reads CASSLGGQGKSSEAFF. In DNA, the CDR3 is TGTGCCAGCAGCTTAGGTGGACAGGGGAAGTCGTCTGAAGCTTTCTTT. The entire variable domain, with the rest obtained from reference TRBV13 and TRBJ1-1, is as follows: AAGVIQSPRHLIKEKRETATLKCYPIPRHDTVYWYQQGPGQDPQFLISFYEKMQSDKGSIPDRFSAQQFSDYHSELNMSSLELGDSALYFCASSLGGQGKSSEAFFGQGTRLTVV.

The chain employs TRBV7-2 and TRBJ2-3, with D perhaps TRBD2 (7 bases). CDR1 is SGHTA and CDR2 is FQGNSA in the germline V gene. The length of the CDR3 is 16 residues. Trimming shortened V by 1 base and J by 1 base, and 12 bases separated the two germline ends. CDR3 DNA sequence: TGTGCCAGCAGCTTAGGGGGGCTAGCGGGCACAGATACGCAGTATTTT. This gives the protein CASSLGGLAGTDTQYF.

The chain uses TRBV20-1 and TRBJ2-7; TRBD2 matches 9 bases. With 6 bases clipped from V and 4 bases from J, the junction kept 10 bases outside the gene matches. The germline CDR1 and CDR2 sequences are DFQATT and SNEGSKA (reference sequence). This CDR3 has 14 amino acids. Here the CDR3 reads CSAPDAGGRYEQYF. The CDR3 DNA sequence: TGCAGTGCCCCTGATGCGGGGGGGCGATACGAGCAGTACTTC.

The chain is built from TRBV13 and TRBJ1-1, with a tentative D call TRBD1 (5 bases). The ends were cut back, 6 bases at V and 6 bases at J, with 11 bases in the middle. The CDR3 runs 12 residues. Looked up from germline, CDR1 is PRHDT and CDR2 is FYEKMQ (reference sequence). The CDR3 nucleotides are TGTGCCAGCAGTTCAGGGTTCTCTGAAGCTTTCTTT. Residues: CASSSGFSEAFF.

J is TRBJ2-5 and V is TRBV2; D might be TRBD2 (6 bases). This CDR3 contains 15 residues. CDR1 and CDR2 (germline): SNHLY, FYNNEI. V shed 3 bases and J shed 5 bases, with 16 bases lying between them. This chain's CDR3 is CASSEAVIGGETQYF. CDR3 in DNA: TGTGCCAGCAGTGAGGCGGTAATTGGGGGGGAGACCCAGTACTTC.

V and J are TRBV12-3 or TRBV12-4 and TRBJ2-7; D not certain. With 2 bases removed from V and 6 bases from J, the gap between germline ends came to 8 bases. The CDR3 length is 12 residues. CDR3 region: CASSLMGSEQYF. For the CDR3, the DNA is TGTGCCAGCAGTTTAATGGGCTCCGAGCAGTACTTC.

V gene TRBV7-9 combines with J gene TRBJ2-2; TRBD1 is a possible D gene (7 bases). The CDR3 runs to 18 residues. V lost 1 base and J 1 base, leaving 16 bases between the germline ends. Germline V gives CDR1 SEHNR, CDR2 FQNEAQ (reference sequence). CDR3 nucleotides: TGTGCCAGCAGCTTAGGAACCGGGGGACAGAAGAACACCGGGGAGCTGTTTTTT. Protein: CASSLGTGGQKNTGELFF. The variable domain in full, with the rest retrieved from reference TRBV7-9 and TRBJ2-2, is DTGVSQNPRHKITKRGQNVTFRCDPISEHNRLYWYRQTLGQGPEFLTYFQNEAQLEKSRLLSDRFSAERPKGSFSTLEIQRTEQGDSAMYLCASSLGTGGQKNTGELFFGEGSRLTVL.

J is TRBJ2-1 and V is TRBV7-9, with 9 bases matching TRBD1. The CDR3 has 16 amino acids. The ends lost 3 bases at V and 3 bases at J; junction bases unmatched: 6. Looked up from germline, CDR1 is SEHNR and CDR2 is FQNEAQ (reference sequence). The CDR3 DNA follows: TGTGCCAGCAGCTTTTTGCGGGACAGGGTCTACAATGAGCAGTTCTTC. Its protein product is CASSFLRDRVYNEQFF.

The chain has TRBV27 and TRBJ1-2, with 7 nucleotides matching TRBD1. Germline-derived CDR1 and CDR2 are MNHEY and SMNVEV (reference sequence). This CDR3 is built from 13 residues. The V gene end was trimmed by 5 bases and the J gene end by 4 bases; junction bases not matched to a gene: 4. The CDR3 region has the DNA TGTGCCAGCAGTGAGGCAGGGGGCTATGGCTACACCTTC. It codes for CASSEAGGYGYTF.

The genes are TRBV4-2 and TRBJ2-1; a weak D match, TRBD1 (5 bases). This CDR3 is 17 amino acids long. In germline, CDR1 is LGHNA, CDR2 YNFKEQ. V was trimmed by 6 bases and J by 7 bases, leaving 25 bases between them. CDR3 protein: CASRPRSVGQGENEQFF. The DNA of the CDR3 is TGTGCCAGCAGGCCAAGATCGGTTGGGCAGGGCGAGAATGAGCAGTTCTTC.

CDR3 nucleotides: TGTGCCAGCAGTAAAACCAGCGGGGACTGGACAAGGGGTACGCAGTATTTT. It specifies CASSKTSGDWTRGTQYF. The rearrangement uses TRBV7-8 and TRBJ2-3; 7 bases match TRBD2. After removal of 6 bases from V and 8 bases from J, the junction contained 20 bases not matched to a gene. This CDR3 is built from 17 residues. Germline values: CDR1 SGHVS, CDR2 FQNEAQ.